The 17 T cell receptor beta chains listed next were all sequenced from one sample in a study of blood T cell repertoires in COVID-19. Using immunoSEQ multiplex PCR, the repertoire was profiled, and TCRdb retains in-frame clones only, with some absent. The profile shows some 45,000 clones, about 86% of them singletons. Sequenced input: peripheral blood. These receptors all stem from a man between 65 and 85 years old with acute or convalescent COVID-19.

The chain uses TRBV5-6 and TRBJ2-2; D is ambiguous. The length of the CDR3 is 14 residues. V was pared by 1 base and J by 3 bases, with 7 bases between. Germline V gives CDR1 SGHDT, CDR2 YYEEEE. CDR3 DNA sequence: TGTGCCAGCAGCTTGATCCCTCACACCGGGGAGCTGTTTTTT. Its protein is CASSLIPHTGELFF.

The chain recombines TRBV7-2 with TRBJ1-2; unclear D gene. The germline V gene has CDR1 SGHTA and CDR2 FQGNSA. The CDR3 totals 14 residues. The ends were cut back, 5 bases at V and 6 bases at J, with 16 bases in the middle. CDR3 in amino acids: CASSPRRQVDGYTF. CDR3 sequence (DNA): TGTGCCAGCAGCCCTCGACGGCAGGTCGATGGCTACACCTTC.

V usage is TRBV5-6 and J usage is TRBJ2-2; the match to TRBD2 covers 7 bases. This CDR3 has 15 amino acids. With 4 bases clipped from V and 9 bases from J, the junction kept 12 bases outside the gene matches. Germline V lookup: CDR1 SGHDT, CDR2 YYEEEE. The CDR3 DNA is TGTGCCAGCAGCCCCGGGGGAGGGAGGGATCGGGAGCTGTTTTTT. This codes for CASSPGGGRDRELFF.

In DNA, the CDR3 is TGTGCCAGCAGCACGACTCTGAGAAACACTGAAGCTTTCTTT. It is translated as CASSTTLRNTEAFF. The genes are TRBV9 and TRBJ1-1; no reliable D call. The V gene's germline CDR1 is SGDLS and CDR2 YYNGEE. V was cut by 4 bases and J by 2 bases, with 12 bases left in between. This CDR3 is built from 14 residues.

The CDR3 nucleotides are TGTGCCAGCAGCCCAGTGGAGGACGAGCAGTACTTC. Its protein is CASSPVEDEQYF. J is TRBJ2-7 and V is TRBV7-9; tentatively, D is TRBD2 (5 bases). V lost 5 bases and J lost 5, with 10 bases in between. This CDR3 region has 12 residues. CDR1 and CDR2 (germline): SEHNR, FQNEAQ (reference sequence).

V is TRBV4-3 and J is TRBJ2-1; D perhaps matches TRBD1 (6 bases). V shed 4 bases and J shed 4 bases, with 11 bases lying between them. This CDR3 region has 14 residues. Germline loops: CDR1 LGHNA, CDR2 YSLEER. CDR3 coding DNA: TGCGCCAGCAGCCGGGACACGGAATACAATGAGCAGTTCTTC. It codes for CASSRDTEYNEQFF.

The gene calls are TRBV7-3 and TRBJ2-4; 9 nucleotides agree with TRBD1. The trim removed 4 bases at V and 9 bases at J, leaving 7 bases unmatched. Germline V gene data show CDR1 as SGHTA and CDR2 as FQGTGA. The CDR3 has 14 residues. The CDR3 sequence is CASSSTGGDAIQYF. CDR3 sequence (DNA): TGTGCCAGCAGCTCTACAGGGGGCGATGCCATTCAGTACTTC.

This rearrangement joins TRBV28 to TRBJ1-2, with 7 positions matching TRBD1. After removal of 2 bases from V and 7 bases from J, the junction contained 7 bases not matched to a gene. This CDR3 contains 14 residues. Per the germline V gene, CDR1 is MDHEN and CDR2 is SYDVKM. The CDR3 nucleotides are TGTGCCAGCAGTTTAAACAGGGGAGGAGGTGGCTACACCTTC. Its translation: CASSLNRGGGGYTF.

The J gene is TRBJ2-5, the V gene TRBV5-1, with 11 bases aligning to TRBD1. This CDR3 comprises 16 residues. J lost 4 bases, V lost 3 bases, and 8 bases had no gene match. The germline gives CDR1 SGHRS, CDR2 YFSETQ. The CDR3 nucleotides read TGCGCCAGCAGCTGGACAGGGGGCATCTTTGGAGAGACCCAGTACTTC. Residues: CASSWTGGIFGETQYF.

The CDR3 DNA is TGTGCCAGCAGTGAAATGCGTCTCTCTGGAAACACCATATATTTT. It encodes CASSEMRLSGNTIYF. The rearrangement joins TRBV6-1 to TRBJ1-3; D is unclear. Deletions cut 2 bases from V and 0 bases from J, with 8 bases between. CDR1 is MNHNS and CDR2 is SASEGT in the germline V gene. This CDR3 has 15 residues.

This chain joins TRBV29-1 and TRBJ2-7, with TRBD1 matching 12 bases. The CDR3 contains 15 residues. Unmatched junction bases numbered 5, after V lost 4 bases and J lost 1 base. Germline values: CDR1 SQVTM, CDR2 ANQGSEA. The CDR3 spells CSVVLGQGASYEQYF. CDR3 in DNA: TGCAGCGTTGTCTTGGGACAGGGGGCTTCCTACGAGCAGTACTTC.

CDR3 loop: CASSPSTKMNTEAFF. The CDR3 region has the DNA TGTGCCAGCAGCCCCTCGACAAAAATGAACACTGAAGCTTTCTTT. The chain employs TRBV3-1 (or the pseudogene TRBV3-2) and TRBJ1-1; no definite D call. The V end lost 4 bases, the J end lost 0 bases, and 12 bases lay between the germline ends. The CDR3 is 15 amino acids. From germline, CDR1 is LGHDT and CDR2 YNNKEL (reference sequence).

CDR3 loop: CASRPGQGATEAFF. The CDR3 DNA reads as TGCGCCAGCAGGCCGGGACAGGGGGCCACTGAAGCTTTCTTT. The chain has TRBV5-1 and TRBJ1-1, with 12 bases that match TRBD1. Germline V gene lookup returns CDR1 SGHRS and CDR2 YFSETQ. The CDR3 is 14 amino acids. The V segment lost 5 bases and the J segment 4 bases; nucleotides outside the gene matches: 3.

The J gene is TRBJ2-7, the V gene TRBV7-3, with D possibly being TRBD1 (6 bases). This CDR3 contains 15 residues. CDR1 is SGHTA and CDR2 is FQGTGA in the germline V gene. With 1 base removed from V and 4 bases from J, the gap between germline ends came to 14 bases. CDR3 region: CASSLMGATGYEQYF. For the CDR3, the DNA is TGTGCCAGCAGCTTAATGGGGGCGACTGGGTACGAGCAGTACTTC.

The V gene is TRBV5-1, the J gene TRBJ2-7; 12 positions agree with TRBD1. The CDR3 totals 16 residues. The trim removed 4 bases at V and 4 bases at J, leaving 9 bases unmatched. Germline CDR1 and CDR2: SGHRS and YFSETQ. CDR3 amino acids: CASSTQGQGAIYEQYF. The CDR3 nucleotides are TGCGCCAGCAGCACCCAGGGACAGGGGGCAATTTACGAGCAGTACTTC. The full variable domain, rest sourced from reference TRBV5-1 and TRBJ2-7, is KAGVTQTPRYLIKTRGQQVTLSCSPISGHRSVSWYQQTPGQGLQFLFEYFSETQRNKGNFPGRFSGRQFSNSRSEMNVSTLELGDSALYLCASSTQGQGAIYEQYFGPGTRLTVT.

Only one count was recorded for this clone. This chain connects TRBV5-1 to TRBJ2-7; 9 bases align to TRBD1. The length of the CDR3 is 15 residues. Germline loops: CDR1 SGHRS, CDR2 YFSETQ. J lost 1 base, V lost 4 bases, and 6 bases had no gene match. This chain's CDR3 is CASSRRTGVSYEQYF. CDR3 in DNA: TGCGCCAGCAGCCGTCGGACAGGGGTTTCCTACGAGCAGTACTTC.

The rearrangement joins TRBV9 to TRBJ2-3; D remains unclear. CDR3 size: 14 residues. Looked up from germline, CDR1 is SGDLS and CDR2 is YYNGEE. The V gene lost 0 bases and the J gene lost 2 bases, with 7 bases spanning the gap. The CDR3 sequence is CASSVDQLTDTQYF. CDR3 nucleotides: TGTGCCAGCAGCGTAGACCAACTCACAGATACGCAGTATTTT.